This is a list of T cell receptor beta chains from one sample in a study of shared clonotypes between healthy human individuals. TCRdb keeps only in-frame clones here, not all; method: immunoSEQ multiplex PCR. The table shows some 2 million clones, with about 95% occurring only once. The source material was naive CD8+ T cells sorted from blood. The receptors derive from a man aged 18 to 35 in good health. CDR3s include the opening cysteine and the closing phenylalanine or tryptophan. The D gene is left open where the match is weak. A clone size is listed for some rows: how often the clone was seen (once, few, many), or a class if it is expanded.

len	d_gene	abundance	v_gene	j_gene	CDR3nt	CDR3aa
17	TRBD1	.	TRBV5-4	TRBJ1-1	TGTGCCAGCAGCTTGGAGGAGACAGGGTTTTTGAACACTGAAGCTTTCTTT	CASSLEETGFLNTEAFF
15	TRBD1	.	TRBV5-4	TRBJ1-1	TGTGCCAGCACCGACAGGGGGCCGATGGACACTGAAGCTTTCTTT	CASTDRGPMDTEAFF
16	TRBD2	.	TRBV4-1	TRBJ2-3	TGCGCCAGCAGCCAAGGCAGCGGGGGTAGCACAGATACGCAGTATTTT	CASSQGSGGSTDTQYF
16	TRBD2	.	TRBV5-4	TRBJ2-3	TGTGCCAGCAGCTTGGGGCTAGCGGGGTTGACAGATACGCAGTATTTT	CASSLGLAGLTDTQYF
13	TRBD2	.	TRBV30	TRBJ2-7	TGTGCCTGGAGTGTTGGCGGGGGGGCCGAGCAGTACTTC	CAWSVGGGAEQYF
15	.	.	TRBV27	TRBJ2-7	TGTGCCAGCAGCCCAATGGGCCTTAGCTCCTACGAGCAGTACTTC	CASSPMGLSSYEQYF
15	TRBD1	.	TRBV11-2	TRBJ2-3	TGTGCCAGCAGCTCCCGGGACAGAGGTACAGATACGCAGTATTTT	CASSSRDRGTDTQYF
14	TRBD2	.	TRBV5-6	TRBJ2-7	TGTGCCAGCAGCACCGGACTAGCGGGAGGGGAGCAGTACTTC	CASSTGLAGGEQYF
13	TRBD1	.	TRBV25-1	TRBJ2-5	TGTGGGACGACAGGGGAAGACGAGGAGACCCAGTACTTC	CGTTGEDEETQYF
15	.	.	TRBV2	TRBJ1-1	TGTGCCAGCAGTGAAGCAGTGGGTCCCGGGACTGAAGCTTTCTTT	CASSEAVGPGTEAFF
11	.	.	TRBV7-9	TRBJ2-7	TGTGCCAGCAGCTTCGGACAGGAGCAGTACTTC	CASSFGQEQYF
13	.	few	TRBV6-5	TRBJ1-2	TGTGCCAGCAGTTACTCGGGAGACTATGGCTACACCTTC	CASSYSGDYGYTF
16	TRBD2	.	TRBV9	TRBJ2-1	TGTGCCAGCAGCCTAGGGGTAGCGGGCCCCGCCAATGAGCAGTTCTTC	CASSLGVAGPANEQFF
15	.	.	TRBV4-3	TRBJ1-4	TGCGCCAGCAGCCAAGATGGGCAGGGCGCGGGAAAACTGTTTTTT	CASSQDGQGAGKLFF
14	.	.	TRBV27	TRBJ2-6	TGTGCCAGCAGACCGGGGGCTGGGGCCAACGTCCTGACTTTC	CASRPGAGANVLTF
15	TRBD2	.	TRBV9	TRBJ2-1	TGTGCCAGCAGCGTAGGAACTAGCGGGTTCTATGAGCAGTTCTTC	CASSVGTSGFYEQFF
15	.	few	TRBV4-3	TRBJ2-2	TGCGCCAGCAGCCAAGAGGCAGGGCCCACCGGGGAGCTGTTTTTT	CASSQEAGPTGELFF
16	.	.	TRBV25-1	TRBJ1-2	TGTGCCAGCAGTGGTCCCGTCCCGGGAACGTTCTATGGCTACACCTTC	CASSGPVPGTFYGYTF
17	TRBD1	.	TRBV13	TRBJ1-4	TGTGCCAGCAGCTTGACCGGGACAGTTGCAACTAATGAAAAACTGTTTTTT	CASSLTGTVATNEKLFF
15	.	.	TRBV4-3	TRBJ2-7	TGCGCCAGCAGCCCACAGGTGATCGGCTCCTACGAGCAGTACTTC	CASSPQVIGSYEQYF
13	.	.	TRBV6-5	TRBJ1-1	TGTGCCAGCAGTTACTCCTACCGGGGTGAAGCTTTCTTT	CASSYSYRGEAFF
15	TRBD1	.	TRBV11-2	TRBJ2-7	TGTGCCAGCAGCCCCCGGGACAGAGCCGTCTACGAGCAGTACTTC	CASSPRDRAVYEQYF